This TCR beta chain was obtained from a study of human T cells and chemical hapten exposure. Study details: DPC at 2% was the sensitizing agent, placed on roughly 2 cm by roughly 2 cm of upper inner arm skin. Patients' scalps got diphenylcyclopropenone weekly throughout the approximately 24-week study. General study findings and limits: Relative to controls, expanded TCRs formed significantly more large CDR3 similarity clusters.

Time point indicated: pre-sensitization, week 0. Treatment denoted: therapeutic diphenylcyclopropenone sensitization with weekly scalp DPC. For this clonotype: Its antigen is unknown.

TCRdb re-derived calls from the RACE reads in MiXCR, one entry per CDR3 protein. The profile shows about 68,000 distinct CDR3 sequences, approximately 11% of them singletons. Germline V CDR1 and CDR2: MDHEN, SYDVKM. Trimming took 6 bases from V and 10 from J, leaving 18 bases between them. The CDR3 runs 13 residues. The sequence was obtained from a woman between 45 and 65 years old with alopecia areata. Some clones in this sample may be carry-over from other donors' samples. The rearrangement joins TRBV28 to TRBJ1-1, with D uncertain. The sample here was whole blood, taken in connection with sensitization to the hapten diphenylcyclopropenone (DPC). The CDR3 loop reads CASSVDGRWGAFF. Written as DNA, the CDR3 is TGTGCCAGCAGCGTGGACGGCCGATGGGGAGCTTTCTTT. The variable domain in full, with the rest retrieved from reference TRBV28 and TRBJ1-1, is DVKVTQSSRYLVKRTGEKVFLECVQDMDHENMFWYRQDPGLGLRLIYFSYDVKMKEKGDIPEGYSVSREKKERFSLILESASTNQTSMYLCASSVDGRWGAFFGQGTRLTVV.